The rows below give T cell receptor beta chains drawn from one sample of a study of T cells after yellow fever vaccination. TCRdb re-derived calls from the 5' RACE reads in MiXCR, one entry per CDR3 protein. This table has about 240,000 distinct CDR3 sequences, more than 3.5% appearing once. Sequenced material: PBMCs, taken 15 days after the yellow fever booster vaccination. The receptors derive from a man aged 18 to 29 who received the YFV17D yellow fever vaccine. CDR3s include the opening cysteine and the closing phenylalanine or tryptophan. Fields, in order: clone size, J gene, V gene, D gene, CDR3 protein, CDR3 DNA. A D gene is named only where the DNA matches it firmly. Each size is once, few, many, or a class for an expanded clone.

clone_size: many
j_call: TRBJ2-2
v_call: TRBV7-3
d_call: TRBD2
cdr3_aa: CASSPSGGATGELFF
cdr3_nt: TGTGCCAGCAGCCCCTCCGGGGGGGCGACCGGGGAGCTGTTTTTT

clone_size: many
j_call: TRBJ1-1
v_call: TRBV12-3/TRBV12-4
d_call: .
cdr3_aa: CASSFESWENEAFF
cdr3_nt: TGTGCCAGCAGTTTCGAGAGTTGGGAAAATGAAGCTTTCTTT

clone_size: many
j_call: TRBJ1-1
v_call: TRBV6-2/TRBV6-3
d_call: .
cdr3_aa: CASTRPVNTEAFF
cdr3_nt: TGTGCCAGCACGCGCCCGGTGAACACTGAAGCTTTCTTT

clone_size: many
j_call: TRBJ1-3
v_call: TRBV20-1
d_call: .
cdr3_aa: CSAKTEGGNTIYF
cdr3_nt: TGCAGTGCTAAGACGGAAGGTGGAAACACCATATATTTT

clone_size: many
j_call: TRBJ1-2
v_call: TRBV4-1
d_call: .
cdr3_aa: CASSQGRGYTF
cdr3_nt: TGCGCCAGCAGCCAAGGGAGGGGCTACACCTTC

clone_size: many
j_call: TRBJ2-7
v_call: TRBV13
d_call: .
cdr3_aa: CASSPGGLSLEQYF
cdr3_nt: TGTGCCAGCAGCCCCGGGGGACTCTCTCTCGAGCAGTACTTC

clone_size: many
j_call: TRBJ2-2
v_call: TRBV6-5
d_call: .
cdr3_aa: CASRLIGTAGELFF
cdr3_nt: TGTGCCAGCAGGTTAATAGGGACGGCCGGGGAGCTGTTTTTT

clone_size: many
j_call: TRBJ2-7
v_call: TRBV3-1
d_call: .
cdr3_aa: CASSPIDRGEQYF
cdr3_nt: TGTGCCAGCAGCCCTATTGACAGAGGCGAGCAGTACTTC

clone_size: many
j_call: TRBJ1-5
v_call: TRBV6-1
d_call: .
cdr3_aa: CASNHRENQPQHF
cdr3_nt: TGTGCCAGCAATCACCGGGAAAATCAGCCCCAGCATTTT

clone_size: many
j_call: TRBJ1-5
v_call: TRBV12-3/TRBV12-4
d_call: .
cdr3_aa: CASSRRNQPQHF
cdr3_nt: TGTGCCAGCAGCCGACGGAATCAGCCCCAGCATTTT

clone_size: many
j_call: TRBJ2-2
v_call: TRBV4-1
d_call: .
cdr3_aa: CASSQEGIANTGELFF
cdr3_nt: TGCGCCAGCAGCCAAGAGGGCATCGCGAACACCGGGGAGCTGTTTTTT

clone_size: many
j_call: TRBJ1-2
v_call: TRBV12-3/TRBV12-4
d_call: .
cdr3_aa: CASSEGSGNAF
cdr3_nt: TGTGCCAGCAGCGAAGGGTCAGGAAACGCCTTC

clone_size: many
j_call: TRBJ2-2
v_call: TRBV5-6
d_call: TRBD1
cdr3_aa: CASSLLDRGLMFF
cdr3_nt: TGTGCCAGCAGCTTGCTCGACAGGGGGCTGATGTTTTTT

clone_size: many
j_call: TRBJ2-1
v_call: TRBV4-3
d_call: TRBD2
cdr3_aa: CASSGGTSSYNEQFF
cdr3_nt: TGCGCCAGCAGCGGCGGGACTAGCTCCTACAATGAGCAGTTCTTC

clone_size: many
j_call: TRBJ1-1
v_call: TRBV10-3
d_call: .
cdr3_aa: CAISEGAGQTEAFF
cdr3_nt: TGTGCCATCAGTGAGGGGGCCGGGCAGACTGAAGCTTTCTTT

clone_size: many
j_call: TRBJ2-1
v_call: TRBV29-1
d_call: TRBD2
cdr3_aa: CSARTGGLAEYNEQFF
cdr3_nt: TGCAGCGCCCGGACGGGGGGACTAGCGGAGTACAATGAGCAGTTCTTC

clone_size: many
j_call: TRBJ2-6
v_call: TRBV7-9
d_call: .
cdr3_aa: CASSAPWSVSGANVLTF
cdr3_nt: TGTGCCAGCAGCGCCCCCTGGTCGGTTTCTGGGGCCAACGTCCTGACTTTC

clone_size: many
j_call: TRBJ1-1
v_call: TRBV20-1
d_call: .
cdr3_aa: CSARVLAAARTEAFF
cdr3_nt: TGCAGTGCTAGAGTCCTTGCGGCGGCCCGAACTGAAGCTTTCTTT

clone_size: many
j_call: TRBJ1-1
v_call: TRBV3-1
d_call: .
cdr3_aa: CASSHAAGGGNTEAFF
cdr3_nt: TGTGCCAGCAGCCATGCGGCGGGGGGCGGGAACACTGAAGCTTTCTTT

clone_size: many
j_call: TRBJ2-1
v_call: TRBV3-2
d_call: .
cdr3_aa: CASSRPGLAGGHGNEQFF
cdr3_nt: TGTGCCAGCAGCAGACCGGGACTAGCGGGGGGGCATGGTAATGAGCAGTTCTTC

clone_size: many
j_call: TRBJ1-1
v_call: TRBV20-1
d_call: .
cdr3_aa: CSATPQGREAFF
cdr3_nt: TGCAGTGCTACTCCTCAGGGACGCGAAGCTTTCTTT

clone_size: many
j_call: TRBJ2-1
v_call: TRBV5-1
d_call: .
cdr3_aa: CASSSGLAHNEQFF
cdr3_nt: TGCGCCAGCAGCTCGGGACTCGCTCACAATGAGCAGTTCTTC

clone_size: many
j_call: TRBJ2-7
v_call: TRBV5-1
d_call: .
cdr3_aa: CASSPYPLYEQYF
cdr3_nt: TGCGCCAGCAGCCCTTACCCTCTCTACGAGCAGTACTTC

clone_size: many
j_call: TRBJ2-1
v_call: TRBV7-3
d_call: .
cdr3_aa: CASSLIQGANEQFF
cdr3_nt: TGTGCCAGCAGCCTCATACAGGGAGCCAATGAGCAGTTCTTC

clone_size: many
j_call: TRBJ2-3
v_call: TRBV4-3
d_call: TRBD2
cdr3_aa: CASSQALSGGGTDTQYF
cdr3_nt: TGCGCCAGCAGCCAAGCTTTGAGCGGGGGGGGAACAGATACGCAGTATTTT

clone_size: many
j_call: TRBJ1-5
v_call: TRBV28
d_call: TRBD1
cdr3_aa: CAIRTGESNQPQHF
cdr3_nt: TGTGCCATCCGGACAGGGGAAAGCAATCAGCCCCAGCATTTT

clone_size: many
j_call: TRBJ2-3
v_call: TRBV29-1
d_call: .
cdr3_aa: CSVEKTQDTDTQYF
cdr3_nt: TGCAGCGTTGAAAAAACCCAGGACACAGATACGCAGTATTTT

clone_size: many
j_call: TRBJ2-1
v_call: TRBV20-1
d_call: .
cdr3_aa: CSAERVGGGYEQFF
cdr3_nt: TGCAGTGCTGAGAGAGTAGGGGGTGGGTATGAGCAGTTCTTC